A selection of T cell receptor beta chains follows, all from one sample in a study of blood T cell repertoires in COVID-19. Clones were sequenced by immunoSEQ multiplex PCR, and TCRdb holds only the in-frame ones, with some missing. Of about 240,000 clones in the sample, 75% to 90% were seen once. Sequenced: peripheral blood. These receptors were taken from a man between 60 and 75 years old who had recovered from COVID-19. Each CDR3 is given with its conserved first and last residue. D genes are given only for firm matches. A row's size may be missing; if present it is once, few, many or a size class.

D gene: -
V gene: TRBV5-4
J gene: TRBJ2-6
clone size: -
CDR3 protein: CASSPGLSGANVLTF
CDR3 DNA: TGTGCCAGCAGCCCGGGACTTTCTGGGGCCAACGTCCTGACTTTC

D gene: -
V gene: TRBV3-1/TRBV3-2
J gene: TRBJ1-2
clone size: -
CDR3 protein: CASSQDSLLYGYTF
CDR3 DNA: TGTGCCAGCAGCCAAGATAGCCTTCTCTATGGCTACACCTTC

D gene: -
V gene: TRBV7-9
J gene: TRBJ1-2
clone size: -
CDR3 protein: CASSPRDYGYTF
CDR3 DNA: TGTGCCAGCAGCCCCCGGGATTATGGCTACACCTTC

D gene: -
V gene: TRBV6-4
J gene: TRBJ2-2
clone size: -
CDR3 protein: CASGLRRGDGELFF
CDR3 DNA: TGTGCCAGCGGACTCCGCAGGGGGGACGGGGAGCTGTTTTTT

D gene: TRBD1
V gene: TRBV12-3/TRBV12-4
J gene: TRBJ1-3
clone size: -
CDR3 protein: CASSRGQGGTIYF
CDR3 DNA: TGTGCCAGCAGTAGGGGACAGGGCGGCACCATATATTTT

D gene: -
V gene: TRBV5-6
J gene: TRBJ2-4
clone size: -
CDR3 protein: CASSLRQTKQDIQYF
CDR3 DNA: TGTGCCAGCAGCTTGAGGCAGACCAAACAGGACATTCAGTACTTC

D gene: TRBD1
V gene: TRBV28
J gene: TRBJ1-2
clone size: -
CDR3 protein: CASSSRPGTDENGYTF
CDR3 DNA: TGTGCCAGCAGTTCTAGACCCGGGACAGATGAGAATGGCTACACCTTC

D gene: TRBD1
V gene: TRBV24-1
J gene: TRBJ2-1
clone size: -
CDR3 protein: CATSDPIPGQGGDEQFF
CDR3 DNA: TGTGCCACCAGTGATCCAATACCGGGACAGGGGGGGGATGAGCAGTTCTTC

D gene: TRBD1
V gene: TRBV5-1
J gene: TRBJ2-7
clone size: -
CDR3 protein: CASSLEGQRYEQYF
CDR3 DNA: TGCGCCAGCAGCTTGGAGGGACAGAGATACGAGCAGTACTTC

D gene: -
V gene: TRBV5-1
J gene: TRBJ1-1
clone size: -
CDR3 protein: CASSSQGSTEAFF
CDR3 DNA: TGCGCCAGCAGCTCCCAGGGTAGTACTGAAGCTTTCTTT

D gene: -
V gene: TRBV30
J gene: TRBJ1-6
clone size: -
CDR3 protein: CAWSMNLDSPLHF
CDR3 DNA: TGTGCCTGGAGTATGAACCTAGATTCACCCCTCCACTTT

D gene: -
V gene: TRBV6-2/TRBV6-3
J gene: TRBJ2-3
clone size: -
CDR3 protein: CASSSLGGSTQYF
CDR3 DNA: TGTGCCAGCAGTTCCCTAGGAGGGTCTACGCAGTATTTT

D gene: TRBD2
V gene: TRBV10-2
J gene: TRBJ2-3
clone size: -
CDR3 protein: CASSAFGLANLPHLTDTQYF
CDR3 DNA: TGCGCCAGCAGTGCCTTCGGACTAGCGAACCTCCCCCACTTGACAGATACGCAGTATTTT

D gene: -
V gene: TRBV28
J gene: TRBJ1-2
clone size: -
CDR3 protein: CASSPAGAGDYGYTF
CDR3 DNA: TGTGCCAGCAGCCCCGCGGGGGCAGGCGACTATGGCTACACCTTC

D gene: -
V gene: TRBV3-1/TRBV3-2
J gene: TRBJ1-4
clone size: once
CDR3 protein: CASSQAPGANEKLFF
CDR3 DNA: TGTGCCAGCAGCCAAGCCCCCGGAGCCAATGAAAAACTGTTTTTT

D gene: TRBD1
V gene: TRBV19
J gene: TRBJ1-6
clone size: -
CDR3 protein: CARRDRDSPLHF
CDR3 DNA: TGTGCCAGACGGGACAGGGATTCACCCCTCCACTTT

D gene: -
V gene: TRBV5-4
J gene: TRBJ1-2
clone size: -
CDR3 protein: CASSYGSPRAYGYTF
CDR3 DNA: TGTGCCAGCAGCTATGGGTCTCCGAGGGCCTATGGCTACACCTTC